This T cell receptor beta chain was documented in a study of CD8 T cells in Susac syndrome. Broader study findings: The peak of CD8+ clonal expansion in Susac was seen in TEMRA cells and active patients. Susac-specific public clones were found in both the total CD8+ and the CD8+ TEMRA repertoires, with fewer than 20 in the former and several in the latter.

CDR3 length: 16 residues. Trimming at V came to 2 bases and at J to 6 bases, leaving 10 bases not matched to a gene. Looked up from germline, CDR1 is SGHRS and CDR2 is YFSETQ. Concerning this clonotype itself: As yet, its antigen is unknown.

RNA totalling about 0.45 to 1 ug underwent reverse transcription with random hexamers. TCR beta CDR3 was amplified by immunoSEQ covering 54 Vbeta and 13 Jbeta. Each CDR3 protein gets one entry after TCRdb re-called the immunoSEQ multiplex PCR reads with MiXCR. The sample has around 200,000 distinct CDR3 sequences, 95% seen once. The source material was CD8+ T cells from PBMCs. The chain carries TRBV5-1 and TRBJ2-3, with TRBD2 matching 9 bases. The TCR originated in a human donor with Susac syndrome. Written as DNA, the CDR3 is TGCGCCAGCAGCTTCGGGACTAGCAAGATTTCGGATACGCAGTATTTT. The encoded protein is CASSFGTSKISDTQYF.